The clone carrying this TCR beta chain has a handful of counts. This record comes from a study of graft-versus-host responses after intestinal transplantation. The overall study: Recipients were given multivisceral, liver-intestinal, or isolated intestinal transplants.

Only in-frame clones appear in the TCRdb table, and some are missing; sequencing was by immunoSEQ multiplex PCR. The sample holds 11,000 to 15,000 clones; 29% are singletons and the top ten take around 4%. Per the germline V gene, CDR1 is MGHRA and CDR2 is YSYEKL. V trimming: 4 bases; J trimming: 1 base; junction bases outside the gene matches: 8. The CDR3 is made up of 16 amino acids. The origin of this receptor is a human patient who received an intestinal transplant. The V and J genes are TRBV4-1 and TRBJ2-5; the match to TRBD1 covers 8 bases. The specimen was alloreactive CD4+ T cells from a mixed lymphocyte reaction culture, collected before intestinal transplant. Specified subset: CFSE-low proliferating T cells sorted from roughly six-day pre-transplant mixed lymphocyte reaction (GvH or HvG direction). The CDR3 region is CASSPNRGVTQETQYF. In nucleotides, the CDR3 is TGCGCCAGCAGCCCCAACAGGGGGGTGACCCAAGAGACCCAGTACTTC.